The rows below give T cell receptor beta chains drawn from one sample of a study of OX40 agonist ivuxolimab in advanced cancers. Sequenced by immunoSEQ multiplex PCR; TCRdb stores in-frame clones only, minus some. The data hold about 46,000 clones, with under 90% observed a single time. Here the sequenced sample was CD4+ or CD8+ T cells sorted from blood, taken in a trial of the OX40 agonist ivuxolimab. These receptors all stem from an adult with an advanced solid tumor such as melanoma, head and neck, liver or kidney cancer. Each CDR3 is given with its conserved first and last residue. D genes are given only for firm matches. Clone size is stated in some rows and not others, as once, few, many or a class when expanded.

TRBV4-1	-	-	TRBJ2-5	TGCGCCAGCAGCCAACGGATCACTGAAGGACTTCAAGAGACCCAGTACTTC	CASSQRITEGLQETQYF
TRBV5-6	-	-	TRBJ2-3	TGTGCCAGCAGCGGGCGAGGGCGCCCAGATACGCAGTATTTT	CASSGRGRPDTQYF
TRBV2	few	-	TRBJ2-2	TGTGCCAGCAGGGATGCTAGGCGGGGGAACACCGGGGAGCTGTTTTTT	CASRDARRGNTGELFF
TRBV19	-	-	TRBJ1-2	TGTGCCAGTACTAGGGGTGGACTCCTCTATGGCTACACCTTC	CASTRGGLLYGYTF
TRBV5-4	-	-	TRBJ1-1	TGTGCCAGCAGCTTGGAGGCGACTGAAGCTTTCTTT	CASSLEATEAFF
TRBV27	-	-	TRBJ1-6	TGTGCCAGCAGTTTAGGCAGGGGATTTGTTTCACCCCTCCACTTT	CASSLGRGFVSPLHF
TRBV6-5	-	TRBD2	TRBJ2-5	TGTGCCAGCAGTTTGGGACTAGCCACAGGAGAGACCCAGTACTTC	CASSLGLATGETQYF
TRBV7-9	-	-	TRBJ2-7	TGTGCCAGCAGAGGACGCCTCTCCTACGAGCAGTACTTC	CASRGRLSYEQYF
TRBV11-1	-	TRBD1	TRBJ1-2	TGTGCCAGCAGCCCGCAGGGACAGGATAACTATGGCTACACCTTC	CASSPQGQDNYGYTF
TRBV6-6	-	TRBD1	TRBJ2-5	TGTGCCAGCAGTACCTCGACAGGGCAAGAGACCCAGTACTTC	CASSTSTGQETQYF
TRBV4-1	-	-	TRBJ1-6	TGCGCCAGCAGGCCCGAAGGTAATTCACCCCTCCACTTT	CASRPEGNSPLHF
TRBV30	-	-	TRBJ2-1	TGTGCCTGGACAGGGGACTCCCCGTTTCGACTTCGCAATGAGCAGTTCTTC	CAWTGDSPFRLRNEQFF
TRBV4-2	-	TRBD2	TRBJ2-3	TGTGCCAGCAGCCCCAGACTAGCGGGGGGAGAGGATACGCAGTATTTT	CASSPRLAGGEDTQYF
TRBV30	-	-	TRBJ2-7	TGTGCCTGGAGCGGGACTCAGCTACGCGAGCAGTACTTC	CAWSGTQLREQYF
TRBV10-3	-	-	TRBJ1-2	TGTGCCATCAGGAAGGACTCAGGGTCACTTGGCTACACCTTC	CAIRKDSGSLGYTF
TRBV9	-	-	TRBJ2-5	TGTGCCAGCAGCGTCGTCACTGGGGAGACCCAGTACTTC	CASSVVTGETQYF
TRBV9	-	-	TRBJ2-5	TGTGCCAGCAGCGTAGCTCTCCCTTGGGAGACCCAGTACTTC	CASSVALPWETQYF
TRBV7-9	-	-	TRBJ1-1	TGTGCCGGCAGCGCCGACAGGCGGGCTTTCTTT	CAGSADRRAFF
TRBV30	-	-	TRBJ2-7	TGTGCCTGGAGAGTTTGGCGCTACGAGCAGTACTTC	CAWRVWRYEQYF
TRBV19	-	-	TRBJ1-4	TGTGCCAGCCACAAAACCCGAATTGGATTTAATGAAAAACTGTTTTTT	CASHKTRIGFNEKLFF
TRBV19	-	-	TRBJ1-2	TGTGCCAGTAGTCCGACCGACTATGGCTACACCTTC	CASSPTDYGYTF
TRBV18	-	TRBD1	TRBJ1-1	TGTGCCAGCTCACCCGGGACAGGGAGCACTGAAGCTTTCTTT	CASSPGTGSTEAFF
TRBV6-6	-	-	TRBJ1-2	TGTGCCAGCAGCCTAATCAGGGGAAACTATGGCTACACCTTC	CASSLIRGNYGYTF
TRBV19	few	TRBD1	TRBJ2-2	TGTGCCAGTAGAAATAAGAACAGGGGAAGGGCCGGGGAGCTGTTTTTT	CASRNKNRGRAGELFF
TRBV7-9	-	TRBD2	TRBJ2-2	TGTGCCAGCACCCCGAAATTGAGACTAGCGGGGTTGACCGGGGAGCTGTTTTTT	CASTPKLRLAGLTGELFF